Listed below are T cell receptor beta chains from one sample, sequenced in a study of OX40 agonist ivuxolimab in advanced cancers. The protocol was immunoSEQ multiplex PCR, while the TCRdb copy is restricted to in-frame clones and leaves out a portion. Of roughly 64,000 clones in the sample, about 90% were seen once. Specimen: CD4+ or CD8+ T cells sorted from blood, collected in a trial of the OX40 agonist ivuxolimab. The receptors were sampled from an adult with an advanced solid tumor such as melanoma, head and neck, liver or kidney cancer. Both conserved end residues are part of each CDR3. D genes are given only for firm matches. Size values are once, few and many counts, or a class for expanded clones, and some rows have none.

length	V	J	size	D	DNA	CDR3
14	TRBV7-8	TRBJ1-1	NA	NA	TGTGCCAGCAGCGCCAGGGAGGGAGGGACTGAAGCTTTCTTT	CASSAREGGTEAFF
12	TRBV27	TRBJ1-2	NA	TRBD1	TGTGCCAGCAGTTTCCAGGGGGGTGGCTACACCTTC	CASSFQGGGYTF
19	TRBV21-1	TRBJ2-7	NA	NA	TGTGCCAGCAGCACCGCCGGGACTAGCGAAATCCGACCCTACTACGAGCAGTACTTC	CASSTAGTSEIRPYYEQYF
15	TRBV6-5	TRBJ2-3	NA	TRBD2	TGTGCCAGCAGTTACCTAGCGGCGGGCACAGATACGCAGTATTTT	CASSYLAAGTDTQYF
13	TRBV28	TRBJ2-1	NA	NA	TGTGCCAGCAGTTTATTGGGGGGCAATGAGCAGTTCTTC	CASSLLGGNEQFF
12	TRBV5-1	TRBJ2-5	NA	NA	TGCGCCAGCAGCTTGGAGGGGGAGACCCAGTACTTC	CASSLEGETQYF
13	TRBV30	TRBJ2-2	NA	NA	TGTGCCTGGAGTCTGTTGGGTGCCGGGGAGCTGTTTTTT	CAWSLLGAGELFF
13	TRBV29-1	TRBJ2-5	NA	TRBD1	TGCAGCGTTGAAAGGGGTACAGGGGGAACCCAGTACTTC	CSVERGTGGTQYF
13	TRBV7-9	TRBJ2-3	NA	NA	TGTGCCAGCAGCTTAGGAGTCGGGAATACGCAGTATTTT	CASSLGVGNTQYF
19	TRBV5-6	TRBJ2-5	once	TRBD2	TGTGCCAGCAGCTGGGGGAGGTCTCCTTCTAGCGGGTCTCAAGAGACCCAGTACTTC	CASSWGRSPSSGSQETQYF
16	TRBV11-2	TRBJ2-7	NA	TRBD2	TGTGCCAGCAGCCCAATACCGGGACTAGCGGGATACGAGCAGTACTTC	CASSPIPGLAGYEQYF
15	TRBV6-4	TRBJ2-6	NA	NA	TGTGCCAGCAGCCTGGACAGTACTGGGGCCAACGTCCTGACTTTC	CASSLDSTGANVLTF
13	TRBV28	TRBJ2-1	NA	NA	TGTGCCAGCAGTTTACCCACAGGGAGTGAGCAGTTCTTC	CASSLPTGSEQFF
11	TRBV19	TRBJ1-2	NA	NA	TGTGCCAGTAGTATAGAGGAGATCAGCACCTTC	CASSIEEISTF
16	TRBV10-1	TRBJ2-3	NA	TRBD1	TGCGCCAGCAGTGTTGGGACAGGGGTTTCGTCTGATACGCAGTATTTT	CASSVGTGVSSDTQYF
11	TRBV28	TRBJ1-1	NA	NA	TGTGCCAGCACCAGGAACACTGAAGCTTTCTTT	CASTRNTEAFF
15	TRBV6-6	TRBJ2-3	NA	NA	TGTGCCAGCAGAGCAACAGGGAGCATCGCAGATACGCAGTATTTT	CASRATGSIADTQYF
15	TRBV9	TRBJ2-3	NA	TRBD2	TGTGCCAGCAGCGTAGTTCAGCGGGAGGGCGCCACGCAGTATTTT	CASSVVQREGATQYF
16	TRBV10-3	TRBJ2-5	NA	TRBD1	TGTGCCATCAGTGAAGGACAGGGAGAGATTGCAGAGACCCAGTACTTC	CAISEGQGEIAETQYF
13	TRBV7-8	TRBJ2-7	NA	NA	TGTGCCAGCACGTCCGGGACCCAAGGAGAGCAGTACTTC	CASTSGTQGEQYF